This is a list of T cell receptor beta chains from one sample in a study of Ad26.COV2.S vaccination and SARS-CoV-2 variants. Here immunoSEQ multiplex PCR was the method, and the copy in TCRdb shows in-frame clones only, minus some. The sample includes 350,000 to 500,000 clones, over 75% of them seen just once. The sample here was peripheral blood, taken in a trial of Ad26.COV2.S vaccine versus placebo. These receptors were collected from a person aged 18-65 years who received the Ad26.COV2.S COVID-19 vaccine or a placebo. The CDR3 runs from the conserved cysteine through the conserved F or W. Each record gives: CDR3 DNA, CDR3 protein, clone size, D gene, J gene, V gene. The D gene is left open where the match is weak. Rows give clone size only sometimes, using once, few, many, or a class for an expanded clone.

DNA: TGCAGTGCTAGTGATCTGGGCCTAGCGGGGGGAGCGTACGAGCAGTACTTC; CDR3: CSASDLGLAGGAYEQYF; size: -; D: TRBD2; J: TRBJ2-7; V: TRBV20-1
DNA: TGTGCCAGCAGCCTCGATCGAACTGAAGCTTTCTTT; CDR3: CASSLDRTEAFF; size: -; D: -; J: TRBJ1-1; V: TRBV5-4
DNA: TGCGCCAGCTCCTCCCGCCGGGACAGGGGTGAAAAACTGTTTTTT; CDR3: CASSSRRDRGEKLFF; size: -; D: TRBD1; J: TRBJ1-4; V: TRBV5-1
DNA: TGCGCCAGCAGCCAAGTGGCCCGGACAGGGGGAGAGACCCAGTACTTC; CDR3: CASSQVARTGGETQYF; size: -; D: TRBD1; J: TRBJ2-5; V: TRBV4-1
DNA: TGTGCCAGCAGCCACAGCCTCTCTGGGGCCAACGTCCTGACTTTC; CDR3: CASSHSLSGANVLTF; size: -; D: -; J: TRBJ2-6; V: TRBV3-1/TRBV3-2
DNA: TGTGCCAGCAGCTTAACCGGGACAGGGAACAAGCAGACCCAGTACTTC; CDR3: CASSLTGTGNKQTQYF; size: -; D: TRBD1; J: TRBJ2-5; V: TRBV7-6
DNA: TGTGCCAGCAGCTCCGGCCCGGCTTTACAGTTCTTC; CDR3: CASSSGPALQFF; size: -; D: -; J: TRBJ2-1; V: TRBV5-6
DNA: TGTGCCAGCCCCCCAGGACCTAGCGGGGCCAACGAGCAGTACTTC; CDR3: CASPPGPSGANEQYF; size: -; D: TRBD2; J: TRBJ2-7; V: TRBV2
DNA: TGTGCCAGCAGCTCCAACAGGGAAAGTGAAAAACTGTTTTTT; CDR3: CASSSNRESEKLFF; size: many; D: -; J: TRBJ1-4; V: TRBV11-2
DNA: TGTGCCAGTAGTGCGACAGGGGGCTATTATGGCTACACCTTC; CDR3: CASSATGGYYGYTF; size: -; D: TRBD1; J: TRBJ1-2; V: TRBV19
DNA: TGTGCCAGCAGTGAACTAGACAGCGCGAACACCGGGGAGCTGTTTTTT; CDR3: CASSELDSANTGELFF; size: -; D: -; J: TRBJ2-2; V: TRBV6-1
DNA: TGTGCCAGCAGCTTAACCGGGTACGAGCAGTACTTC; CDR3: CASSLTGYEQYF; size: -; D: -; J: TRBJ2-7; V: TRBV11-3
DNA: TGTGCCAGCAGTCCGGGCGAGTATGGCTACACCTTC; CDR3: CASSPGEYGYTF; size: once; D: -; J: TRBJ1-2; V: TRBV6-5
DNA: TGTGCCAGCAGCCGCCGGGACAGGGATATCTACGAGCAGTACTTC; CDR3: CASSRRDRDIYEQYF; size: once; D: TRBD1; J: TRBJ2-7; V: TRBV6-2/TRBV6-3
DNA: TGTGCCAGCAGCCTATCGGGACTCACGGACACTGAAGCTTTCTTT; CDR3: CASSLSGLTDTEAFF; size: -; D: -; J: TRBJ1-1; V: TRBV4-2
DNA: TGTGCCAGCAGCTTCCAAGGAACTAACTATGGCTACACCTTC; CDR3: CASSFQGTNYGYTF; size: -; D: -; J: TRBJ1-2; V: TRBV5-4
DNA: TGTGCCAGCAGCTCGGCTGGTTTCCGGGGTGAAAAACTGTTTTTT; CDR3: CASSSAGFRGEKLFF; size: -; D: -; J: TRBJ1-4; V: TRBV7-9
DNA: TGTGCCAGTAGTACGGGACTAGGGGCTTACAATGAGCAGTTCTTC; CDR3: CASSTGLGAYNEQFF; size: once; D: TRBD2; J: TRBJ2-1; V: TRBV19
DNA: TGTGCCAGCAAAGCCGGGGCCTCCTACGAGCAGTACTTC; CDR3: CASKAGASYEQYF; size: -; D: -; J: TRBJ2-7; V: TRBV12-3/TRBV12-4
DNA: TGTGCCAGCAGCCAACTACCCGGAAACACCATATATTTT; CDR3: CASSQLPGNTIYF; size: -; D: -; J: TRBJ1-3; V: TRBV3-1/TRBV3-2
DNA: TGTGCCAGCAGCTTATTGACAGACTATGGATCACCCCTCCACTTT; CDR3: CASSLLTDYGSPLHF; size: -; D: -; J: TRBJ1-6; V: TRBV7-9
DNA: TGTGCCAGCAGCTTAGTCAGCAATCAGCCCCAGCATTTT; CDR3: CASSLVSNQPQHF; size: -; D: -; J: TRBJ1-5; V: TRBV7-6
DNA: TGTGCCAGCAGTTTCGGGACCGATAATCAGCCCCAGCATTTT; CDR3: CASSFGTDNQPQHF; size: -; D: -; J: TRBJ1-5; V: TRBV27
DNA: TGTGCCAGCAGCCCCCTAGCCCCAGATACGCAGTATTTT; CDR3: CASSPLAPDTQYF; size: -; D: -; J: TRBJ2-3; V: TRBV7-2
DNA: TGTGCCAGCAGCCAAGATTTTGCGGGGGGTGTTTACGAGCAGTACTTC; CDR3: CASSQDFAGGVYEQYF; size: -; D: TRBD2; J: TRBJ2-7; V: TRBV3-1/TRBV3-2
DNA: TGTGCCAGCAGCTTAAGTACCGGCGGGGAGCTGTTTTTT; CDR3: CASSLSTGGELFF; size: once; D: -; J: TRBJ2-2; V: TRBV7-3
DNA: TGTGCCAGCAGTCCAACCACAGATACGCAGTATTTT; CDR3: CASSPTTDTQYF; size: -; D: -; J: TRBJ2-3; V: TRBV5-4
DNA: TGTGCCAGTAGTAGGGGGAAAGGCAATCAGCCCCAGCATTTT; CDR3: CASSRGKGNQPQHF; size: once; D: -; J: TRBJ1-5; V: TRBV19
DNA: TGTGCCAGCAGTTACGAGTTCTACACTGAAGCTTTCTTT; CDR3: CASSYEFYTEAFF; size: -; D: -; J: TRBJ1-1; V: TRBV6-5
DNA: TGCGCCAGCAGCTTGGAGGCAACTAATGAAAAACTGTTTTTT; CDR3: CASSLEATNEKLFF; size: -; D: -; J: TRBJ1-4; V: TRBV5-1
DNA: TGCGCCAGCAGCTTGGTGGACGAGGGGTTCTACACAGATACGCAGTATTTT; CDR3: CASSLVDEGFYTDTQYF; size: -; D: -; J: TRBJ2-3; V: TRBV5-1
DNA: TGTGCCAGCAGCTTAAGTCGGGGGGGCATCTACGAGCAGTACTTC; CDR3: CASSLSRGGIYEQYF; size: once; D: TRBD2; J: TRBJ2-7; V: TRBV7-2
DNA: TGTGCCAGCACCAAAGGGGTGACTAGCGGGGAGGGGGAGACCCAGTACTTC; CDR3: CASTKGVTSGEGETQYF; size: once; D: TRBD2; J: TRBJ2-5; V: TRBV2
DNA: TGTGCCAGCGGCAAACGGACAGGATTTAACTCTGGGGCCAACGTCCTGACTTTC; CDR3: CASGKRTGFNSGANVLTF; size: -; D: TRBD1; J: TRBJ2-6; V: TRBV7-8
DNA: TGCGCCAGCAGCCAAGAGGAAGGAGGTGGGGCTGAAGCTTTCTTT; CDR3: CASSQEEGGGAEAFF; size: -; D: -; J: TRBJ1-1; V: TRBV4-3
DNA: TGTGCCAGCAGCTATCAGGGGGGGTCCTACAATGAGCAGTTCTTC; CDR3: CASSYQGGSYNEQFF; size: -; D: -; J: TRBJ2-1; V: TRBV7-2
DNA: TGCGCCAGCAGCTTCAACAGGGGGTCCGAGCAGTACTTC; CDR3: CASSFNRGSEQYF; size: -; D: TRBD1; J: TRBJ2-7; V: TRBV5-1
DNA: TGTGCCAGCAGCTTAGCGACTTACTCCTACGAGCAGTACTTC; CDR3: CASSLATYSYEQYF; size: -; D: -; J: TRBJ2-7; V: TRBV7-2
DNA: TGTGCCAGCAGTTACGTGCGGGGGGGTTCGGATACGCAGTATTTT; CDR3: CASSYVRGGSDTQYF; size: -; D: TRBD2; J: TRBJ2-3; V: TRBV6-5
DNA: TGTGCCAGCAGCGTAGTCCCCACCCGGGGGGGCACCGGGGAGCTGTTTTTT; CDR3: CASSVVPTRGGTGELFF; size: -; D: TRBD2; J: TRBJ2-2; V: TRBV9
DNA: TGTGCCAGCAGCGCTTGGGGACTAGTCTACAATGAGCAGTTCTTC; CDR3: CASSAWGLVYNEQFF; size: -; D: TRBD2; J: TRBJ2-1; V: TRBV9
DNA: TGTGCCAGCAGCTATACCCCTGGGGTGACCGGGGAGCTGTTTTTT; CDR3: CASSYTPGVTGELFF; size: -; D: -; J: TRBJ2-2; V: TRBV7-2